These T cell receptor beta chains were read from a single sample in a study of blood T cells in healthy people across ages. TCRdb recomputed calls from the 5' RACE reads with MiXCR, one row per CDR3 protein. The table lists about a million distinct CDR3 sequences, just over 50% of them singletons. What was sequenced was blood. These receptors originate from a woman aged 55-69 years in good health. CDR3s include the opening cysteine and the closing phenylalanine or tryptophan. The D gene is left open where the match is weak. Not every row has a clone size; where given, it reads once, few, many or a size class.

V	D	size	J	DNA	CDR3
TRBV5-6	-	-	TRBJ2-7	TGTGCCAGCAGCCCATCTTGGAGGAACTACGAGCAGTACTTC	CASSPSWRNYEQYF
TRBV4-1	-	-	TRBJ1-2	TGCGCCAGCAGCCAACCCCGGGACACAGGCATCTATGGCTACACCTTC	CASSQPRDTGIYGYTF
TRBV7-2	-	-	TRBJ2-4	TGTGCCAGCAGCATTGGGACCCTTGGAGAGCAGTACTTC	CASSIGTLGEQYF
TRBV13	-	many	TRBJ2-4	TGTGCCAGCAGCTTAGGTCCCATGGGCCAGGGAAAGTACTTC	CASSLGPMGQGKYF
TRBV6-5	TRBD2	few	TRBJ2-1	TGTGCCAGCAGTTTTCCACCCCCTACTAGCGTCCAAACCTACAATGAGCAGTTCTTC	CASSFPPPTSVQTYNEQFF
TRBV14	-	few	TRBJ2-7	TGTGCCAGCAGCCAAGATTACTTAGGGGGTGCCTACGAGCAGTACTTC	CASSQDYLGGAYEQYF
TRBV4-1	-	-	TRBJ1-1	TGCGCCAGCAGCCAAGATCAAGGGGTCACTGAAGCTTTCTTT	CASSQDQGVTEAFF
TRBV4-2	TRBD2	-	TRBJ2-1	TGTGCCAGCAGCTCTCTCCTCGCCCGGACTAGCGACTACAATGAGCAGTTCTTC	CASSSLLARTSDYNEQFF
TRBV28	TRBD1	-	TRBJ1-6	TGTGCCAGCAGTTGGACAGGGGATGGTTCACCCCTCCACTTT	CASSWTGDGSPLHF
TRBV27	-	-	TRBJ2-7	TGTGCCAGCAGTTTCTTGGGCCCCAACTACGAGCAGTACTTC	CASSFLGPNYEQYF
TRBV18	-	-	TRBJ2-1	TGTGCCAGCTCACCAGAGCAAGATAATGAGCAGTTCTTC	CASSPEQDNEQFF
TRBV27	-	-	TRBJ2-5	TGTGCCAGCAGTTTAGGGGGGGCGGAAGAGACCCAGTACTTC	CASSLGGAEETQYF
TRBV12-3/TRBV12-4	-	-	TRBJ2-3	TGTGCCAGCAGTTTAGGGCCGAAACGTGGCACAGATACGCAGTATTTT	CASSLGPKRGTDTQYF
TRBV27	-	few	TRBJ2-7	TGTGCCAGCAGTTTATCCCTCAACTACGAGCAGTACTTC	CASSLSLNYEQYF
TRBV20-1	-	few	TRBJ2-2	TGCAGTGCTAGAGGGGGACGGGCTATCACCGGGGAGCTGTTTTTT	CSARGGRAITGELFF
TRBV20-1	TRBD2	-	TRBJ2-3	TGCAGTGCTCCATCTAGCGGGAGGGGTGCAGATACGCAGTATTTT	CSAPSSGRGADTQYF
TRBV29-1	-	-	TRBJ2-1	TGCAGCGGCCGGGATCAGCCTTACAATGAGCAGTTCTTC	CSGRDQPYNEQFF
TRBV14	TRBD1	-	TRBJ2-3	TGTGCCAGCAGCCGGACAGGTTTGGGCCTCACAGATACGCAGTATTTT	CASSRTGLGLTDTQYF
TRBV27	-	-	TRBJ2-5	TGTGCCAGCAGCTCCTGGGGGAACCGGTACCAAGAGACCCAGTACTTC	CASSSWGNRYQETQYF
TRBV13	TRBD1	few	TRBJ2-5	TGTGCCAGCAGCTACCGGGACAGGGGGTATCCCACCCAGTACTTC	CASSYRDRGYPTQYF
TRBV4-3	-	few	TRBJ2-7	TGCGCCAGCAGCCAGAGGAGAGGCCTACGCGAGCAGTACTTC	CASSQRRGLREQYF
TRBV5-5	TRBD1	-	TRBJ2-3	TGTGCCAGCAGCTTAGAGAAAGGGACAGGACTTGCTACAGATACGCAGTATTTT	CASSLEKGTGLATDTQYF
TRBV20-1	TRBD2	few	TRBJ2-5	TGCAGTGCTAGGGCGATAGCGGGAAAAGAGACCCAGTACTTC	CSARAIAGKETQYF
TRBV29-1	-	-	TRBJ1-5	TGCAGCGTTGACGGTCAGAGAAGCAATCAGCCCCAGCATTTT	CSVDGQRSNQPQHF
TRBV28	TRBD1	few	TRBJ2-7	TGTGCCAGCAGGCGGACAGGGGTTGGCGAGCAGTACTTC	CASRRTGVGEQYF